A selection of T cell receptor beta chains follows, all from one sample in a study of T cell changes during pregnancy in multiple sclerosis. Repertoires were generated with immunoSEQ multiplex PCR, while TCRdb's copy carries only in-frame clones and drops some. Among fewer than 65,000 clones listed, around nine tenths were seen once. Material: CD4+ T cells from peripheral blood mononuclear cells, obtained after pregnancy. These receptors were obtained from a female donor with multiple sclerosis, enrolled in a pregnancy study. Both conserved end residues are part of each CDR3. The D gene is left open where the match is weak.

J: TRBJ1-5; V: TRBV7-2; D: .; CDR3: CASSLTILSNQPQHF
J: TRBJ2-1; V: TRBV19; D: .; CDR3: CASSRPPGINNEQFF
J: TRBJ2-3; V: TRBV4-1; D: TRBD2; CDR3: CASSTDVAGYTDTQYF
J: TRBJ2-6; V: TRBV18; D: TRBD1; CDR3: CASSPKQGSGANVLTF
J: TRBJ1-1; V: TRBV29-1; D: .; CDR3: CSVGLRQVNTEAFF
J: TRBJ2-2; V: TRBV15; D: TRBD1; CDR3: CATSRDLQGAGGELFF
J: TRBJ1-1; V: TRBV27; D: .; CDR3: CASYSGSMNTEAFF
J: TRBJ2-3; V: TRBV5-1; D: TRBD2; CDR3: CASSLSGEAQYF
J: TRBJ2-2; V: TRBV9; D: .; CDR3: CASSVRGAKNTGELFF
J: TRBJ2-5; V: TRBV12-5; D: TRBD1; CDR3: CASGFGTGIGETQYF
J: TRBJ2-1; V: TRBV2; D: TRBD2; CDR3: CASSKGTSSNLREQFF
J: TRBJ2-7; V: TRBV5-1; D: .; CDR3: CASSSGYGGPEGEQYF
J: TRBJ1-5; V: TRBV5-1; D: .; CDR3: CASSLDRASNQPQHF
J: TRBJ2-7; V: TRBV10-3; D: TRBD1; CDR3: CAISRPGQGADEQYF
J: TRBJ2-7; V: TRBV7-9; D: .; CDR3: CASRLSGTPYEQYF
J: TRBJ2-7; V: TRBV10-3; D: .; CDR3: CAISESKLGQKTYEQYF
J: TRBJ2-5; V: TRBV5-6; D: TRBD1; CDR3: CASSATGVRETQYF